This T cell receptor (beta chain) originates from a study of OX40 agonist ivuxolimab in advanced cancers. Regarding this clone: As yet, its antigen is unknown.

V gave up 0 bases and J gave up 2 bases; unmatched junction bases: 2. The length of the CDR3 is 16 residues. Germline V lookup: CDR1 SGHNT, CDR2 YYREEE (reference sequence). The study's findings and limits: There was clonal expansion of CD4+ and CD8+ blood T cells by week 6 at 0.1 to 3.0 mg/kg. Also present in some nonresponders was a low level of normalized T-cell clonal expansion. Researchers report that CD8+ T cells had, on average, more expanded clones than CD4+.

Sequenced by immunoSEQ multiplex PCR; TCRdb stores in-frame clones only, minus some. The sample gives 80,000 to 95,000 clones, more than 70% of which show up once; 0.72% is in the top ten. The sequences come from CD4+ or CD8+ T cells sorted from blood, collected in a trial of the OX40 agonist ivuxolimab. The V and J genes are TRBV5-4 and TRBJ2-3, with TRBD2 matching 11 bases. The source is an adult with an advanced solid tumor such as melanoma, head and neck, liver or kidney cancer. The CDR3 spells CASSLGLAGPTDTQYF. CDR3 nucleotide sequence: TGTGCCAGCAGCTTGGGACTAGCGGGGCCCACAGATACGCAGTATTTT.